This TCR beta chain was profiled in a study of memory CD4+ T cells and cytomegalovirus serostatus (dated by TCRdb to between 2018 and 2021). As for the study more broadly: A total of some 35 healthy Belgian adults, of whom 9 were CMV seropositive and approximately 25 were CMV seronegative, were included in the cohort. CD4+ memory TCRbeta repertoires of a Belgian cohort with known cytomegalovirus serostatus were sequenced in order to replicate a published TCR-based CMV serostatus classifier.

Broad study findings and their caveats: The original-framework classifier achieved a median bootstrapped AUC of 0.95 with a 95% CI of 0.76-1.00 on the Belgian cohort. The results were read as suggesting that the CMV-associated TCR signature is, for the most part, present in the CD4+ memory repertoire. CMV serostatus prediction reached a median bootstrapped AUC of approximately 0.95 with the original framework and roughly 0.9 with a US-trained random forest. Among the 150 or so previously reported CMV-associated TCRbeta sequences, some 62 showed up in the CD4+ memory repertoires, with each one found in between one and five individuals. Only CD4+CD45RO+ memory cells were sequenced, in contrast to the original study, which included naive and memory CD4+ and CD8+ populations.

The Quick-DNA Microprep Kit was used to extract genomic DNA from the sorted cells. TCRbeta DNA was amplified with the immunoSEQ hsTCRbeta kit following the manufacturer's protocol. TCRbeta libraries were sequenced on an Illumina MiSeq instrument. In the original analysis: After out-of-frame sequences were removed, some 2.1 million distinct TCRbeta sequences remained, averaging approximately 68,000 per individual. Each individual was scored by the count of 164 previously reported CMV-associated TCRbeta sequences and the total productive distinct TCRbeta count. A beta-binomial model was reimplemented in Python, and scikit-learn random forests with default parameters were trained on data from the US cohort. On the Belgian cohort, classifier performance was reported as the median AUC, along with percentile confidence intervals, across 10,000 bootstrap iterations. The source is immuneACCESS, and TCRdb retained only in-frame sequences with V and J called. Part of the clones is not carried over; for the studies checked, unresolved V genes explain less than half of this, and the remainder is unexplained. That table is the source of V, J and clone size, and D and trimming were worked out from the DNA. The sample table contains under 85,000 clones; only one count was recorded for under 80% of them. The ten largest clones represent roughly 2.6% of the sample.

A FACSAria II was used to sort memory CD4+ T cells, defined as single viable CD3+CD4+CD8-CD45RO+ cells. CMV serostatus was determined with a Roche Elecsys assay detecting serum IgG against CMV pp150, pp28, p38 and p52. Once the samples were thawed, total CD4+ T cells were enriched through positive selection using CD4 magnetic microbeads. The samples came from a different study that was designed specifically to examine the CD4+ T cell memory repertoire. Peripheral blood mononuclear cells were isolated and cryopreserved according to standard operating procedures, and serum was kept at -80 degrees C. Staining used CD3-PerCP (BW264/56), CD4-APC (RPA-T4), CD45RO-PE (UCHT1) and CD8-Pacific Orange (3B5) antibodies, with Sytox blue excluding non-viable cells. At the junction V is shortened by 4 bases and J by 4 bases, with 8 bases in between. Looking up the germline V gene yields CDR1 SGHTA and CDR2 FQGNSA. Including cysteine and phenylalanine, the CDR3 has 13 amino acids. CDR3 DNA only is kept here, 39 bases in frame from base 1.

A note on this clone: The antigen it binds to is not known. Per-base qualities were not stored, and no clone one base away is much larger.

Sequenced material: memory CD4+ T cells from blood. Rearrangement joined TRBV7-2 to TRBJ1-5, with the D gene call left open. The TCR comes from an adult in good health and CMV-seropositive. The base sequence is TGTGCCAGCAGCTCCCTCGTGAATCAGCCCCAGCATTTT. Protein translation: CASSSLVNQPQHF. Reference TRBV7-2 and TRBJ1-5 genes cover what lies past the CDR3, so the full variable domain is GAGVSQSPSNKVTEKGKDVELRCDPISGHTALYWYRQSLGQGLEFLIYFQGNSAPDKSGLPSDRFSAERTGGSVSTLTIQRTQQEDSAVYLCASSSLVNQPQHFGDGTRLSIL.